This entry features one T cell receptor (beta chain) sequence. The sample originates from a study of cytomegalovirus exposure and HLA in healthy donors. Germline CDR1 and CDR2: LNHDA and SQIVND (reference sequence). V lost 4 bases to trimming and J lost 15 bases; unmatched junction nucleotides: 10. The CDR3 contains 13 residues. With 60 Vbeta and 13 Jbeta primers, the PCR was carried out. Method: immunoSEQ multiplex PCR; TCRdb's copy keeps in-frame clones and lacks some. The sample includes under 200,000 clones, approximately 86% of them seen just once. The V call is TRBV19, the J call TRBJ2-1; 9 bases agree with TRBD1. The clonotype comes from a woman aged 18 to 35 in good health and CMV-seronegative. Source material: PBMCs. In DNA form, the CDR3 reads TGTGCCAGTAGTACAAATGACAGGGGGAGACGGTTCTTC. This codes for CASSTNDRGRRFF.